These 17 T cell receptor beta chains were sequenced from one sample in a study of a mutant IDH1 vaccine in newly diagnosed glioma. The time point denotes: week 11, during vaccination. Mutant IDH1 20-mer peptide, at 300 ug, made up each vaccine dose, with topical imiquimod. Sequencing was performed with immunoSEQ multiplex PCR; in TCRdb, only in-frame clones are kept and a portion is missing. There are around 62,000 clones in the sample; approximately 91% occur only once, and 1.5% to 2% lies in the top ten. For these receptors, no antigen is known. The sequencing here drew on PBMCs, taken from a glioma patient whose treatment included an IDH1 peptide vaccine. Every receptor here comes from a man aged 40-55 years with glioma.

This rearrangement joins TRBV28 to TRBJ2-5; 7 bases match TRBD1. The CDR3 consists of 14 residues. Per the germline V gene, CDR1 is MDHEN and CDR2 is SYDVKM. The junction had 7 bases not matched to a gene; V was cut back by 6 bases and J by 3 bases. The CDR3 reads CASRPTGTEETQYF. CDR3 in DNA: TGTGCCAGCAGGCCTACCGGGACAGAAGAGACCCAGTACTTC.

The CDR3 sequence: CASSPSGSSYEQYF. The CDR3 nucleotides read TGCGCCAGCAGTCCTAGCGGGAGCTCCTACGAGCAGTACTTC. The chain joins TRBV5-1 to TRBJ2-7, with 10 bases matching TRBD2. J was trimmed by 0 bases and V by 5 bases; bases with no gene match: 2. The germline V gene encodes CDR1 SGHRS and CDR2 YFSETQ. The length of the CDR3 is 14 residues. The whole variable domain, filled in from reference TRBV5-1 and TRBJ2-7, reads KAGVTQTPRYLIKTRGQQVTLSCSPISGHRSVSWYQQTPGQGLQFLFEYFSETQRNKGNFPGRFSGRQFSNSRSEMNVSTLELGDSALYLCASSPSGSSYEQYFGPGTRLTVT.

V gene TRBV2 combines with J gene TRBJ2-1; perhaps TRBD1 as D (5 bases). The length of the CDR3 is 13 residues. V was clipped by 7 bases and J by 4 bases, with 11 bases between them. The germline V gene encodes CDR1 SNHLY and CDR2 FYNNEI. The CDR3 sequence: CASKSDNYNEQFF. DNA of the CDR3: TGTGCCAGCAAGTCGGACAATTACAATGAGCAGTTCTTC. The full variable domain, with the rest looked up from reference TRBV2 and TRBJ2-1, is EPEVTQTPSHQVTQMGQEVILRCVPISNHLYFYWYRQILGQKVEFLVSFYNNEISEKSEIFDDQFSVERPDGSNFTLKIRSTKLEDSAMYFCASKSDNYNEQFFGPGTRLTVL.

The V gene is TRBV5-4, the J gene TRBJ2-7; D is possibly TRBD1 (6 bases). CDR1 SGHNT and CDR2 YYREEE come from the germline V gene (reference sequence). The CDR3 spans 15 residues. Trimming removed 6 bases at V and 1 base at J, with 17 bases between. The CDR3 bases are TGTGCCAGCAACCCGGACAGCCCAGGTTCCTACGAGCAGTACTTC. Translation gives CASNPDSPGSYEQYF. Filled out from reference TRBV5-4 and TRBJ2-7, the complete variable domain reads ETGVTQSPTHLIKTRGQQVTLRCSSQSGHNTVSWYQQALGQGPQFIFQYYREEENGRGNFPPRFSGLQFPNYSSELNVNALELDDSALYLCASNPDSPGSYEQYFGPGTRLTVT.

The CDR3: CASSPGTGNYGYTF. The CDR3 coding sequence is TGTGCCAGCAGTCCGGGGACGGGGAACTATGGCTACACCTTC. J is TRBJ1-2 and V is TRBV6-1, with D possibly being TRBD1 (5 bases). Trimming cost V 5 bases and J 2 bases, with 12 bases left between them. The CDR3 has 14 amino acids. Germline-derived CDR1 and CDR2 are MNHNS and SASEGT.

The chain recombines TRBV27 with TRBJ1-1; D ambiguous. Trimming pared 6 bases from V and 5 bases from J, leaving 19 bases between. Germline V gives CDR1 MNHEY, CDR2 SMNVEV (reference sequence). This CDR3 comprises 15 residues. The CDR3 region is CASSRVWTPGTEAFF. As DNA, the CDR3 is TGTGCCAGCAGCCGGGTCTGGACCCCGGGAACTGAAGCTTTCTTT.

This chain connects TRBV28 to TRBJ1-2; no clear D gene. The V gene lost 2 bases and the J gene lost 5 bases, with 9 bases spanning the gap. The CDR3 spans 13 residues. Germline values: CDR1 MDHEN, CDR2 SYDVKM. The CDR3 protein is CASSLELPYGYTF. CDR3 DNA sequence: TGTGCCAGCAGTTTAGAGTTACCTTATGGCTACACCTTC.

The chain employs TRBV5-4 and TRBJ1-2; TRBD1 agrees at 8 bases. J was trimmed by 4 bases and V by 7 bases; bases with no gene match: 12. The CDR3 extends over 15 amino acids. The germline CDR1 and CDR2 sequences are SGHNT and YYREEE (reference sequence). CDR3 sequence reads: CASGPGQGEAYGYTF. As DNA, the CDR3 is TGTGCCAGCGGCCCCGGACAGGGAGAGGCCTATGGCTACACCTTC. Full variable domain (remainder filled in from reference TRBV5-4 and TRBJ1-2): ETGVTQSPTHLIKTRGQQVTLRCSSQSGHNTVSWYQQALGQGPQFIFQYYREEENGRGNFPPRFSGLQFPNYSSELNVNALELDDSALYLCASGPGQGEAYGYTFGSGTRLTVV.

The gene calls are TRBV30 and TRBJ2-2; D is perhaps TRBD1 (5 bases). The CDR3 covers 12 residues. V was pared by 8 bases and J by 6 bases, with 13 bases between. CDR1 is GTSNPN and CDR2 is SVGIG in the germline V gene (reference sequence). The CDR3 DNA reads TGTGCCGCCGCAGGGCGACCCGGGGAGCTGTTTTTT. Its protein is CAAAGRPGELFF.

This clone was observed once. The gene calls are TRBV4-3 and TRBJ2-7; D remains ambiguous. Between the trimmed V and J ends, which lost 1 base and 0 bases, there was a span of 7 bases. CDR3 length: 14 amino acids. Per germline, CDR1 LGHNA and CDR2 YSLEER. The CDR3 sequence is CASSQGLNSYEQYF. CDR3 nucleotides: TGCGCCAGCAGCCAAGGACTGAACTCCTACGAGCAGTACTTC.

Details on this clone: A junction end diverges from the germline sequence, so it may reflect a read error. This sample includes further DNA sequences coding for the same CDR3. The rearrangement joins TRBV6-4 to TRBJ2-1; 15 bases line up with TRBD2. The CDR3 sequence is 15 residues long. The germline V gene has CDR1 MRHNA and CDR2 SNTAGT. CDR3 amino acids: CASSDGLAGGHEQFF. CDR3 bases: TGTGCCAGTAGTGACGGACTAGCGGGGGGGCATGAGCAGTTCTTC.

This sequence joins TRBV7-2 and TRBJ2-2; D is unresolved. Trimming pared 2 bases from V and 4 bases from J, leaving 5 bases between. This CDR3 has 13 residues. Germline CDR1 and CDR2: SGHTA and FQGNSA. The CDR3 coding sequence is TGTGCCAGCAGCTTAACCCCCACCGGGGAGCTGTTTTTT. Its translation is CASSLTPTGELFF.

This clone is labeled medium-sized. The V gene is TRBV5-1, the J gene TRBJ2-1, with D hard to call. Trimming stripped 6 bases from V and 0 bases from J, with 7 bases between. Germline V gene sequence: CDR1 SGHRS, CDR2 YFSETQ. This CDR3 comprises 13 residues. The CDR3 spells CASKRDSYNEQFF. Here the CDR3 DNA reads TGCGCCAGCAAGCGAGACTCCTACAATGAGCAGTTCTTC.

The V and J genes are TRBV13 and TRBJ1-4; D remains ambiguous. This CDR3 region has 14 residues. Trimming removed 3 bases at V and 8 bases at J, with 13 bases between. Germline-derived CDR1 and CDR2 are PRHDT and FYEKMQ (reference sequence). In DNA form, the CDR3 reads TGTGCCAGCAGCTTCGCGGGGTACCGGGAAAAACTGTTTTTT. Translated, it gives CASSFAGYREKLFF.

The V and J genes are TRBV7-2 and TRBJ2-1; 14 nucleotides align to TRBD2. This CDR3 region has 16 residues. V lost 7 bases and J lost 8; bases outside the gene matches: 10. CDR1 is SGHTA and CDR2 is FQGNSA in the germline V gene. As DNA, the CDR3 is TGTGCCAGCACCCATAGACTAGCGGGAGGGCAAGATGAGCAGTTCTTC. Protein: CASTHRLAGGQDEQFF.

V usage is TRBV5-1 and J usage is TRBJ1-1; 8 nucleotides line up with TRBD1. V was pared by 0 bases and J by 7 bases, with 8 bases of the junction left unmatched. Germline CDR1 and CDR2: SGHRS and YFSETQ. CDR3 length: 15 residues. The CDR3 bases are TGCGCCAGCAGCTTGGAGGTCAGGGGGCATGGTGAAGCTTTCTTT. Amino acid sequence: CASSLEVRGHGEAFF.

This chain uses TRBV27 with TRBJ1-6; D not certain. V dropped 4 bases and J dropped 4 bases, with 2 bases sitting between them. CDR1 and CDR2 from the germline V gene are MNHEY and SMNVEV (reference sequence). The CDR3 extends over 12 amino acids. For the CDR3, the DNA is TGTGCCAGCAGTTCTTATAATTCACCCCTCCACTTT. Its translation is CASSSYNSPLHF.